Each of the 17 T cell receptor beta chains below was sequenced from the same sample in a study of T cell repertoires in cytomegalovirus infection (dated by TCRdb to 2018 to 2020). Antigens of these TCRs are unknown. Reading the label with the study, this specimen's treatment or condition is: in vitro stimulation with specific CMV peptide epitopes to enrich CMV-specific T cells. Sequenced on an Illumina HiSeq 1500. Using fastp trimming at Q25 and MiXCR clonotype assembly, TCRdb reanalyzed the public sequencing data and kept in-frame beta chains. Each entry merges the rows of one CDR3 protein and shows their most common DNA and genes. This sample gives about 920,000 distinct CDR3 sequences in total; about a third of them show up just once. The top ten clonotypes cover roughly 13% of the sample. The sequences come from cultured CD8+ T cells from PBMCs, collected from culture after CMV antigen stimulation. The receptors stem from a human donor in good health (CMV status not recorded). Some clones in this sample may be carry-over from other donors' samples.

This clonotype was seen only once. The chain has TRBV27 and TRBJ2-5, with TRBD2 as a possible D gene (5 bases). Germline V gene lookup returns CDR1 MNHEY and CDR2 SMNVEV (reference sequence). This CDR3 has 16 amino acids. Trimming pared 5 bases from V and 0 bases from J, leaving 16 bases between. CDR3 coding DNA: TGTGCCAGCAGTAAGGACTTCGGGCGGAACCAAGAGACCCAGTACTTC. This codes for CASSKDFGRNQETQYF.

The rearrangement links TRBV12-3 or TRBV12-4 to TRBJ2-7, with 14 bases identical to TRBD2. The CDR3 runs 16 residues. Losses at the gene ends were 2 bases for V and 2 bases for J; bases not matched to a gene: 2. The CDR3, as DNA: TGTGCCAGCAGTTTAACGACTAGCGGGGGGGCCTACGAGCAGTACTTC. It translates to CASSLTTSGGAYEQYF.

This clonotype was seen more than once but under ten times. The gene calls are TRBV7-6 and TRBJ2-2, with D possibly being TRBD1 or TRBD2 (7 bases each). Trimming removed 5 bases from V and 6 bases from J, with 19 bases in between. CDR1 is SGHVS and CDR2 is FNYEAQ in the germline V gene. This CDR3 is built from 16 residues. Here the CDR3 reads CASSHPQGGEPGELFF. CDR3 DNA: TGTGCCAGCAGCCACCCCCAGGGGGGGGAGCCCGGGGAGCTGTTTTTT.

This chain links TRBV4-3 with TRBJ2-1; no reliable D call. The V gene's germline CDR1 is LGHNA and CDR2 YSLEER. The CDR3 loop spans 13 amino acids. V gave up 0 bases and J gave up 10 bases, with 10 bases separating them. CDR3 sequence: CASSQDSGAEQFF. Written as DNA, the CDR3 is TGCGCCAGCAGCCAAGATAGTGGCGCCGAGCAGTTCTTC.

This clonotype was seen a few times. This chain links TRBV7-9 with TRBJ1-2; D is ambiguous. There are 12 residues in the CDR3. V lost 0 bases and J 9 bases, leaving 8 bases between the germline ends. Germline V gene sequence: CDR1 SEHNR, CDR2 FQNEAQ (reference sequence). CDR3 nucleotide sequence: TGTGCCAGCAGCTTAGCGGCAGAGAGCTACACCTTC. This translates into CASSLAAESYTF.

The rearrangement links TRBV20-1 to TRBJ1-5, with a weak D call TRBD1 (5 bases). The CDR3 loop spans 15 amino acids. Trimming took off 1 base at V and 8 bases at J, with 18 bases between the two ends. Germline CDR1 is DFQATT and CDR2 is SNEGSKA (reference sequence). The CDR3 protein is CSARVYGGELEPQHF. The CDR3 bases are TGCAGTGCTAGAGTCTATGGAGGGGAGTTGGAGCCCCAGCATTTT.

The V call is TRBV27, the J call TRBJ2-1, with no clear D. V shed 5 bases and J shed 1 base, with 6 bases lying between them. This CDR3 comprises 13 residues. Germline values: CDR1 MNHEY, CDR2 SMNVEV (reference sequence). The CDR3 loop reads CASSHGSYNEQFF. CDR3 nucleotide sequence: TGTGCCAGCAGTCACGGGTCCTACAATGAGCAGTTCTTC.

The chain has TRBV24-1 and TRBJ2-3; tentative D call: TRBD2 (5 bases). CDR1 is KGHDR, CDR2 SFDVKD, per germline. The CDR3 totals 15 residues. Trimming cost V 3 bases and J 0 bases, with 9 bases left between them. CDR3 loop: CATSDRLSSTDTQYF. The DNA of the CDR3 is TGTGCCACCAGTGATCGACTATCTAGCACAGATACGCAGTATTTT.

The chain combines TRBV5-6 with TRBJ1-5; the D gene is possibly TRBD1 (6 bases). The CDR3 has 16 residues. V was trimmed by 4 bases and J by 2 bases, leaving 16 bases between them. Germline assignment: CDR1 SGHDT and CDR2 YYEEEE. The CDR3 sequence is CASSLEGGIGNQPQHF. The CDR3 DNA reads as TGTGCCAGCAGCCTGGAGGGGGGTATAGGCAATCAGCCCCAGCATTTT.

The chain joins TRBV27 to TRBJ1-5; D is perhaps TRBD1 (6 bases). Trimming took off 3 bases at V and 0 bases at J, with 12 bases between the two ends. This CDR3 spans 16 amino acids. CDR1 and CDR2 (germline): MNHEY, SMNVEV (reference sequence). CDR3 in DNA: TGTGCCAGCAGTTTGGGGGGGGCATTTAGCAATCAGCCCCAGCATTTT. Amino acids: CASSLGGAFSNQPQHF.

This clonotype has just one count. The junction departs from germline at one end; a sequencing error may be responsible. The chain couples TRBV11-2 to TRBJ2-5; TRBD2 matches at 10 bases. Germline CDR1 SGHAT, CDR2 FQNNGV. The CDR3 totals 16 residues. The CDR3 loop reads CASSSGLARKQATQYF. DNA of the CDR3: TGTGCCAGCAGCTCGGGACTAGCGAGAAAGCAAGCGACCCAGTACTTC.

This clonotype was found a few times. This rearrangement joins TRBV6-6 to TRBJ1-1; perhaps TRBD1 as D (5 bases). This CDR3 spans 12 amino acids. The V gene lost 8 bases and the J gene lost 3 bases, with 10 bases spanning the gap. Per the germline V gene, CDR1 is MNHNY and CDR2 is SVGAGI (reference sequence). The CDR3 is CASSEGHTEAFF. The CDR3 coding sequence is TGTGCCAGCTCCGAGGGGCACACTGAAGCTTTCTTT.

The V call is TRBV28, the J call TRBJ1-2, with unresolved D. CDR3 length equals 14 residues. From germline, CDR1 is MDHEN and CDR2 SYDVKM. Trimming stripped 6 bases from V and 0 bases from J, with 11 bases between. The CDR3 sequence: CASSRRYANYGYTF. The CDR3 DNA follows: TGTGCCAGCAGCCGCCGGTATGCTAACTATGGCTACACCTTC.

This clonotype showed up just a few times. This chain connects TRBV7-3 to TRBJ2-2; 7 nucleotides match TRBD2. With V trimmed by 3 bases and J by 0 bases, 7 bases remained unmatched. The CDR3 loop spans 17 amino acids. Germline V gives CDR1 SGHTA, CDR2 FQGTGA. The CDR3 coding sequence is TGTGCCAGCAGCTTGGCGGGAGTAACCGCGAACACCGGGGAGCTGTTTTTT. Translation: CASSLAGVTANTGELFF.

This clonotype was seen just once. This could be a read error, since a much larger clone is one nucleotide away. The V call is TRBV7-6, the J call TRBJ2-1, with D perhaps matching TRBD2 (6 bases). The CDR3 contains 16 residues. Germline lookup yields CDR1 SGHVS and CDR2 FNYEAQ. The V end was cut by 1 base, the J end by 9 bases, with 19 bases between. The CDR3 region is CASSLGYMDGGSEQFF. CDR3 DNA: TGTGCCAGCAGCTTAGGCTACATGGATGGAGGGTCTGAGCAGTTCTTC.

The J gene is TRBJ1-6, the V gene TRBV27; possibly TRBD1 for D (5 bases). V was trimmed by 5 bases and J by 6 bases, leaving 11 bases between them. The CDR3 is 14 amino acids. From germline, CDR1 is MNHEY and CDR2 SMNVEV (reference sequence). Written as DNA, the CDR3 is TGTGCCAGCAGTCCCTCGGGACCTAATTCACCCCTCCACTTT. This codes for CASSPSGPNSPLHF.

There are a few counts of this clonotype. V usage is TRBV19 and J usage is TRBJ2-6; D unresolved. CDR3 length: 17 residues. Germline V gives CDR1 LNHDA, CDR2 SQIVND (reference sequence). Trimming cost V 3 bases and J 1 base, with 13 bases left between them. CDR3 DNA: TGTGCCAGTAGTATCGGAGAGGTTCCGTCTGGGGCCAACGTCCTGACTTTC. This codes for CASSIGEVPSGANVLTF. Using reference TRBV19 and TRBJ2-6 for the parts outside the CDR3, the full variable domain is DGGITQSPKYLFRKEGQNVTLSCEQNLNHDAMYWYRQDPGQGLRLIYYSQIVNDFQKGDIAEGYSVSREKKESFPLTVTSAQKNPTAFYLCASSIGEVPSGANVLTFGAGSRLTVL.